Listed here are 6 T cell receptor beta chains from one sample, sequenced in a study of blood T cell repertoires in COVID-19. TCRdb keeps only in-frame clones here, not all; method: immunoSEQ multiplex PCR. The data show 310,000 or so clones, with approximately 90% seen just once and approximately 9.8% held by the top ten. What was sequenced was PBMCs or T cells enriched from blood (not recorded which). The receptors were gathered from a woman aged 40 to 55 who had recovered from COVID-19.

The chain joins TRBV5-4 to TRBJ2-7; 9 bases agree with TRBD2. Germline-derived CDR1 and CDR2 are SGHNT and YYREEE (reference sequence). The CDR3 sequence is 15 residues long. V lost 0 bases, J lost 6 bases, and 7 bases stayed unmatched. The CDR3 protein is CASSLAAGGPAEQYF. CDR3 DNA sequence: TGTGCCAGCAGCTTGGCTGCGGGAGGGCCGGCCGAGCAGTACTTC.

On this clone itself: Other DNA sequences within the sample encode an identical CDR3. The gene calls are TRBV28 and TRBJ2-3; D may be TRBD2 (6 bases). Between the trimmed V and J ends, which lost 3 bases and 2 bases, there was a span of 9 bases. Germline CDR1 MDHEN, CDR2 SYDVKM. The CDR3 extends over 14 amino acids. CDR3 DNA sequence: TGTGCCAGCAGTTTTGGGGGACTCACAGATACGCAGTATTTT. This encodes CASSFGGLTDTQYF.

The chain employs TRBV9 and TRBJ1-4, with TRBD1 as a possible D gene (5 bases). Trimming cost V 2 bases and J 0 bases, with 11 bases left between them. The CDR3 length is 16 residues. Germline CDR1 SGDLS, CDR2 YYNGEE. The CDR3 reads CASSVAAGTTNEKLFF. The CDR3 DNA is TGTGCCAGCAGCGTTGCCGCAGGGACAACTAATGAAAAACTGTTTTTT.

The chain uses TRBV3-1 (or the pseudogene TRBV3-2) and TRBJ1-5, with no clear D. Germline V CDR1 and CDR2: LGHDT, YNNKEL (reference sequence). The CDR3 contains 10 residues. Trimming took 1 base from V and 11 from J, leaving 3 bases between them. The CDR3 reads CASSQVAQHF. Written as DNA, the CDR3 is TGTGCCAGCAGCCAAGTCGCCCAGCATTTT.

This clone came up once. V is TRBV6-2 or TRBV6-3 and J is TRBJ2-3; perhaps TRBD2 as D (6 bases). This CDR3 contains 15 residues. Trimming pared 7 bases from V and 2 bases from J, leaving 16 bases between. Germline CDR1 and CDR2: MNHEY and SVGEGT. The CDR3 spells CASTPWASATDTQYF. CDR3 nucleotide sequence: TGTGCCAGCACCCCATGGGCTAGCGCCACAGATACGCAGTATTTT.

A single count supports this clone. The V and J genes are TRBV3-1 (or the pseudogene TRBV3-2) and TRBJ1-3; the D gene is possibly TRBD1 (5 bases). This CDR3 has 16 amino acids. Germline V gene sequence: CDR1 LGHDT, CDR2 YNNKEL (reference sequence). V lost 4 bases and J lost 0, with 13 bases in between. Written as DNA, the CDR3 is TGTGCCAGCAGCCCAGGGTGGGGTTACTCTGGAAACACCATATATTTT. Its protein is CASSPGWGYSGNTIYF.